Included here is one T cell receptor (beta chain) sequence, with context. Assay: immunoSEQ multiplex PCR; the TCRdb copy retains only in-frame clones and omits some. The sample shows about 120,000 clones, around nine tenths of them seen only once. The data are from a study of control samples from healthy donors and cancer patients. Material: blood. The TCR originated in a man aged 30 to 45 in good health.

The CDR3 DNA reads TGTGCCAGCAGCGTAACCGGGACAGGCGTAAACACTGAAGCTTTCTTT. Translation: CASSVTGTGVNTEAFF. This chain joins TRBV9 and TRBJ1-1, with 8 bases lining up with TRBD1. V gave up 1 base and J gave up 2 bases; unmatched junction bases: 7. The CDR3 is 16 residues long. CDR1 SGDLS and CDR2 YYNGEE come from the germline V gene.